A selection of T cell receptor beta chains follows, all from one sample in a study of T cells in Graves' hyperthyroidism and ophthalmopathy. TCRdb redid the calling of the multiplex PCR reads with MiXCR, one entry per CDR3 protein. The sample holds fewer than 650,000 distinct CDR3 sequences; about 15% are singletons and the top ten take 5.5% to 7.5%. Sequencing used blood. The receptor set was obtained from a woman in her twenties or thirties with Graves' hyperthyroidism that later progressed to Graves' ophthalmopathy. Both conserved end residues are part of each CDR3. The order of the fields is clone size, V gene, J gene, D gene, CDR3 DNA, CDR3 protein. A D gene is named only where the DNA matches it firmly. A row's size may be missing; if present it is once, few, many or a size class.

clone size: -; V gene: TRBV6-1; J gene: TRBJ1-1; D gene: -; CDR3 DNA: TGTGCAACACATAAGGGGTTCACTGAAGCTTTCTTT; CDR3 protein: CATHKGFTEAFF
clone size: -; V gene: TRBV6-5; J gene: TRBJ1-5; D gene: -; CDR3 DNA: TGTGCCAGCAGTTCCCACAGGGCCCTCAATCAGCCCCAGCATTTT; CDR3 protein: CASSSHRALNQPQHF
clone size: many; V gene: TRBV27; J gene: TRBJ2-7; D gene: TRBD1; CDR3 DNA: TGTGCCAGCAGTTTCGCCGGGACAGGGGACTACGAGCAGTACTTC; CDR3 protein: CASSFAGTGDYEQYF
clone size: many; V gene: TRBV15; J gene: TRBJ2-1; D gene: TRBD1; CDR3 DNA: TGTGCCACCAGCAGAGATTCGATCACAGGGGGGTCCTACAATGAGCAGTTCTTC; CDR3 protein: CATSRDSITGGSYNEQFF
clone size: few; V gene: TRBV28; J gene: TRBJ2-7; D gene: TRBD2; CDR3 DNA: TGTGCCAGCAGTATCCCCCTGGCTAGCGGCTCCCCCTACGAGCAGTACTTC; CDR3 protein: CASSIPLASGSPYEQYF
clone size: many; V gene: TRBV6-1; J gene: TRBJ2-1; D gene: -; CDR3 DNA: TGTGCCAGCAGTTCCGGAGGTGAGCAGTTCTTC; CDR3 protein: CASSSGGEQFF
clone size: few; V gene: TRBV3-1; J gene: TRBJ1-3; D gene: -; CDR3 DNA: TGTGCCAGCAGCCAAAGGGCCTTCTCTGGAAACACCATATATTTT; CDR3 protein: CASSQRAFSGNTIYF
clone size: many; V gene: TRBV28; J gene: TRBJ1-5; D gene: TRBD1; CDR3 DNA: TGTGCCAGCACCATGCTTGGACAGGGCGAGTATCAGCCCCAGCATTTT; CDR3 protein: CASTMLGQGEYQPQHF
clone size: many; V gene: TRBV28; J gene: TRBJ1-2; D gene: -; CDR3 DNA: TGTGCCAGCAGTTTATTGGACAGAGGCTACACCTTC; CDR3 protein: CASSLLDRGYTF
clone size: -; V gene: TRBV4-2; J gene: TRBJ2-1; D gene: TRBD2; CDR3 DNA: TGTGCCAGCAGCCAAGGACTAGCGGGTCCTACCTCCTCCTACAATGAGCAGTTCTTC; CDR3 protein: CASSQGLAGPTSSYNEQFF
clone size: few; V gene: TRBV28; J gene: TRBJ1-3; D gene: -; CDR3 DNA: TGTGCCAGCAGCTCCGGGTTCCCTGGAAACACCATATATTTT; CDR3 protein: CASSSGFPGNTIYF
clone size: many; V gene: TRBV11-3; J gene: TRBJ2-3; D gene: TRBD1; CDR3 DNA: TGTGCCAGCAGCCTGCAGGGACAGGGCGCAGATACGCAGTATTTT; CDR3 protein: CASSLQGQGADTQYF
clone size: many; V gene: TRBV3-1; J gene: TRBJ1-6; D gene: -; CDR3 DNA: TGTGCCAGCAGCCAAGGGCAGGGGCCGAATTCACCCCTCCACTTT; CDR3 protein: CASSQGQGPNSPLHF
clone size: many; V gene: TRBV20-1; J gene: TRBJ2-3; D gene: TRBD2; CDR3 DNA: TGCAGTGCTAGAATCTTGGGATCGACTAGCGGGAGAACAATCCAATACACAGATACGCAGTATTTT; CDR3 protein: CSARILGSTSGRTIQYTDTQYF
clone size: many; V gene: TRBV19; J gene: TRBJ2-7; D gene: TRBD1; CDR3 DNA: TGTGCCAGTAGTCCTGGACAGGGGGCCCTCCCCTACGAGCAGTACTTC; CDR3 protein: CASSPGQGALPYEQYF
clone size: -; V gene: TRBV3-1; J gene: TRBJ2-2; D gene: -; CDR3 DNA: TGTGCCTGCAGTCGAGGAACGGGAGCAGCCGGGGAGCTGTTTTTT; CDR3 protein: CACSRGTGAAGELFF
clone size: -; V gene: TRBV7-2; J gene: TRBJ2-7; D gene: -; CDR3 DNA: TGTGCCAGCAGCCCTAATAGGGCCTACGAGCAGTACTTC; CDR3 protein: CASSPNRAYEQYF
clone size: -; V gene: TRBV28; J gene: TRBJ2-3; D gene: TRBD1; CDR3 DNA: TGTGCCAGCAGGACGGGACAGGCCCCAGATACGCAGTATTTT; CDR3 protein: CASRTGQAPDTQYF
clone size: many; V gene: TRBV6-2/TRBV6-3; J gene: TRBJ2-2; D gene: -; CDR3 DNA: TGTGCCAGCACCACAGGCCCTCCCGGGGAGCTGTTTTTT; CDR3 protein: CASTTGPPGELFF
clone size: many; V gene: TRBV5-1; J gene: TRBJ2-5; D gene: TRBD1; CDR3 DNA: TGCGCCAGCAGCGTGACAGGGGGAAGGGAAGAGACCCAGTACTTC; CDR3 protein: CASSVTGGREETQYF
clone size: -; V gene: TRBV5-1; J gene: TRBJ1-1; D gene: -; CDR3 DNA: TGCGCCAGCAGCACCGACACGAACACTGAAGCTTTCTTT; CDR3 protein: CASSTDTNTEAFF
clone size: -; V gene: TRBV10-3; J gene: TRBJ2-1; D gene: TRBD1; CDR3 DNA: TGTGCCATCGGGGACAGTTCCTACAATGAGCAGTTCTTC; CDR3 protein: CAIGDSSYNEQFF
clone size: -; V gene: TRBV20-1; J gene: TRBJ2-3; D gene: -; CDR3 DNA: TGCAGTGCCAGAGGCGGGGCACCAGATACGCAGTATTTT; CDR3 protein: CSARGGAPDTQYF
clone size: -; V gene: TRBV28; J gene: TRBJ2-3; D gene: -; CDR3 DNA: TGTGCCAGCAGCGTCCCTGATACGCAGTATTTT; CDR3 protein: CASSVPDTQYF
clone size: -; V gene: TRBV18; J gene: TRBJ2-2; D gene: TRBD2; CDR3 DNA: TGTGCCAGCTCACCAGGCTCAGCGGGAGGTTCCCGGGAGCTGTTTTTT; CDR3 protein: CASSPGSAGGSRELFF
clone size: many; V gene: TRBV24-1; J gene: TRBJ1-1; D gene: TRBD1; CDR3 DNA: TGTGCCACCAGGGGGACAGGGGAGACCACTGAAGCTTTCTTT; CDR3 protein: CATRGTGETTEAFF
clone size: many; V gene: TRBV2; J gene: TRBJ2-2; D gene: TRBD2; CDR3 DNA: TGTGCCAGCAGGGGGACTAGCGGGAGGGCGACCGGGGAGCTGTTTTTT; CDR3 protein: CASRGTSGRATGELFF
clone size: few; V gene: TRBV28; J gene: TRBJ2-3; D gene: -; CDR3 DNA: TGTGCCAGCAGTTTACTTAAGAACACAGATACGCAGTATTTT; CDR3 protein: CASSLLKNTDTQYF
clone size: -; V gene: TRBV20-1; J gene: TRBJ2-7; D gene: TRBD1; CDR3 DNA: TGCGGTGCTTTCGGACAGGGGGCTTCCTACGAGCAGTACTTC; CDR3 protein: CGAFGQGASYEQYF
clone size: few; V gene: TRBV5-4; J gene: TRBJ1-6; D gene: -; CDR3 DNA: TGTGCCAGCAGCCCTCGATTTAATTCACCCCTCCACTTT; CDR3 protein: CASSPRFNSPLHF
clone size: -; V gene: TRBV6-1; J gene: TRBJ2-1; D gene: TRBD1; CDR3 DNA: TGTGCCAGCCTGGGACAGGGAAGGTTCAATGAGCAGTTCTTC; CDR3 protein: CASLGQGRFNEQFF
clone size: -; V gene: TRBV6-1; J gene: TRBJ2-1; D gene: TRBD2; CDR3 DNA: TGTGCCAGCAGAGGGACTAGCGGGAGGGTTAATGAGCAGTTCTTC; CDR3 protein: CASRGTSGRVNEQFF
clone size: many; V gene: TRBV12-5; J gene: TRBJ2-3; D gene: -; CDR3 DNA: TGTGCTAGTGGTTTGCGTGGGGATACGCAGTATTTT; CDR3 protein: CASGLRGDTQYF
clone size: many; V gene: TRBV6-1; J gene: TRBJ2-7; D gene: -; CDR3 DNA: TGTGCCAGCAGACTCATCTACGAGCAGTACTTC; CDR3 protein: CASRLIYEQYF
clone size: many; V gene: TRBV12-3/TRBV12-4; J gene: TRBJ2-2; D gene: -; CDR3 DNA: TGTGCCAGCAGTGCGCAACCAGGGCCCGGGGAGCTGTTTTTT; CDR3 protein: CASSAQPGPGELFF
clone size: many; V gene: TRBV6-1; J gene: TRBJ2-3; D gene: TRBD2; CDR3 DNA: TGTGCCAGCAGGCCGACTAGCGGGAGGTCAGATACGCAGTATTTT; CDR3 protein: CASRPTSGRSDTQYF